This T cell receptor (beta chain) was recorded in a study of T-cell reconstitution after alpha-beta-depleted transplantation in children (TCRdb year 2016). Concerning the study at large: T-cell immune reconstitution after TCRalphabeta/CD19-depleted allogeneic hematopoietic cell transplantation in children was quantitatively tracked in the study by means of TCR repertoire profiling. Overall study outcomes, separate from this receptor: Over the following months the frequencies of hyperexpanded clones went down, and after one year T-cell counts and TCRbeta diversity were mostly credited to newly produced T cells. The high TCRbeta diversity at day 60 in some patients was ascribed to recipient T cells and intrathymic progenitors that had survived conditioning. About two months after transplant, the apparently early recovery of alphabetaT-cell counts reportedly depended on just several hundred clones that had expanded rapidly and came from non-depleted graft cells.

This clonotype was observed a handful of times. Its recognized antigen is unknown. No quality values exist for individual bases; no much larger clone is one base distant. Library construction relied on PCR. This sample was sequenced with an Illumina HiSeq 2500. To normalize quantification of the TCRbeta repertoire, the TCR libraries were built with molecular barcoding that relied on unique molecular identifiers. TCRdb applied fastp at Q25 and MiXCR to the public reads, then kept only in-frame beta chains. Each CDR3 protein gets just one entry, which takes the most common genes and DNA from the rows behind it. The sample table holds about 980,000 distinct CDR3 sequences, of which roughly 29% were seen once. The ten biggest clones cover about 28% of the sample. The treatment or condition label, read with the paper, signifies: allogeneic hematopoietic cell transplantation with graft depleted of TCRalphabeta T cells and CD19 B cells. TCRalphabeta/CD19-depleted allogeneic hematopoietic cell grafts were given to the transplant recipients, all of whom were children.

Counted from cysteine to phenylalanine, this CDR3 has 16 amino acids. Only the CDR3 part of the read is kept: 48 bases, read in frame from the first base. Sequences MDHEN (CDR1) and SYDVKM (CDR2) are obtained from the germline V gene. The V end gives up 3 bases and the J end 3 bases, leaving 8 bases in the junction not matched to a gene. The sample here was PBMCs, mostly from graft donor cells, taken 360 days after TCRalphabeta/CD19-depleted stem cell transplant. The V gene is TRBV28 and the J gene is TRBJ2-1; TRBD2 aligns with 7 central bases. This receptor was taken from a boy in the first two years of life who had a stem cell transplant for SCID, so the T cells may come from the graft donor. CDR3 reads: CASSFGAGVDYNEQFF. The sequence in DNA is TGTGCCAGCAGTTTTGGGGCGGGGGTAGACTACAATGAGCAGTTCTTC.